The 32 T cell receptor beta chains in this list originate from one sample, sequenced in a study of cytomegalovirus exposure and HLA in healthy donors. Researchers ran the PCR with 60 Vbeta and 13 Jbeta primers. Libraries were prepared by immunoSEQ multiplex PCR; TCRdb keeps only in-frame clonotypes and omits some of them. Among 95,000 to 100,000 clones, under 85% were seen once, and the ten largest hold 3.5% to 5%. Sample: PBMCs. All receptors come from a man in his forties in good health and CMV-seronegative.

The chain is built from TRBV10-2 and TRBJ2-3; 7 bases align to TRBD2. Germline V CDR1 and CDR2: WSHSY, SAAADI. Germline trimming cut 3 bases from V and 5 bases from J; bases unmatched to any gene: 5. The CDR3 totals 14 residues. CDR3 sequence: CASSDGTTEDTQYF. CDR3 bases: TGCGCCAGCAGTGACGGGACTACGGAAGATACGCAGTATTTT.

This sequence joins TRBV2 and TRBJ2-1, with D possibly being TRBD1 (6 bases). This CDR3 contains 12 residues. CDR1 and CDR2 (germline): SNHLY, FYNNEI. Trimming took off 3 bases at V and 11 bases at J, with 11 bases between the two ends. The CDR3 DNA sequence: TGTGCCAGCAGTGATAGGGGGTTCCAGCAGTTCTTC. Translated: CASSDRGFQQFF. Complete variable domain (other parts from reference TRBV2 and TRBJ2-1): EPEVTQTPSHQVTQMGQEVILRCVPISNHLYFYWYRQILGQKVEFLVSFYNNEISEKSEIFDDQFSVERPDGSNFTLKIRSTKLEDSAMYFCASSDRGFQQFFGPGTRLTVL.

The chain has TRBV5-1 and TRBJ2-1; 8 nucleotides agree with TRBD2. Losses at the gene ends were 0 bases for V and 7 bases for J; bases not matched to a gene: 12. CDR3 length: 17 amino acids. Germline loops: CDR1 SGHRS, CDR2 YFSETQ. CDR3: CASSLELRGGTGNEQFF. The DNA of the CDR3 is TGCGCCAGCAGCTTGGAACTACGCGGGGGGACGGGGAATGAGCAGTTCTTC.

Turning to this clone: The same CDR3 can be traced to other DNA sequences in this sample. The chain links TRBV5-1 to TRBJ1-1; D may be TRBD1 (5 bases). The ends were cut back, 1 base at V and 5 bases at J, with 9 bases in the middle. CDR3 size: 13 residues. Germline V CDR1 and CDR2: SGHRS, YFSETQ. The CDR3 DNA reads TGCGCCAGCAGCTTGACGGGGGGTACTGAAGCTTTCTTT. This translates into CASSLTGGTEAFF. The whole variable domain, remainder taken from reference TRBV5-1 and TRBJ1-1, is KAGVTQTPRYLIKTRGQQVTLSCSPISGHRSVSWYQQTPGQGLQFLFEYFSETQRNKGNFPGRFSGRQFSNSRSEMNVSTLELGDSALYLCASSLTGGTEAFFGQGTRLTVV.

The J gene is TRBJ2-5, the V gene TRBV7-3; TRBD2 aligns across 8 bases. CDR1 and CDR2 (germline): SGHTA, FQGTGA. The CDR3 totals 14 residues. V lost 3 bases to trimming and J lost 1 base; unmatched junction nucleotides: 1. The CDR3 sequence is CASSFAGGQETQYF. The CDR3 nucleotides read TGTGCCAGCAGCTTCGCGGGGGGCCAAGAGACCCAGTACTTC.

This chain's CDR3 is CASSARTNHSNTGELFF. CDR3 in DNA: TGTGCCAGCAGCGCCCGGACAAACCACTCGAACACCGGGGAGCTGTTTTTT. The V call is TRBV7-7, the J call TRBJ2-2; tentative D call: TRBD1 (5 bases). Germline V gene data show CDR1 as SSHAT and CDR2 as FNYEAQ (reference sequence). The CDR3 contains 17 residues. V dropped 5 bases and J dropped 0 bases, with 16 bases sitting between them.

The chain recombines TRBV19 with TRBJ1-6, with a possible D match to TRBD1 (5 bases). CDR3 length: 18 residues. The V end was cut by 7 bases, the J end by 0 bases, with 19 bases between. CDR1 is LNHDA, CDR2 SQIVND, per germline (reference sequence). The DNA of the CDR3 is TGTGCCAGTACCCTGGGAGGACATGCGAGCTCCTATAATTCACCCCTCCACTTT. Protein sequence: CASTLGGHASSYNSPLHF.

The chain combines TRBV11-2 with TRBJ2-1, with 12 bases lining up with TRBD2. CDR1 and CDR2 from the germline V gene are SGHAT and FQNNGV. CDR3 length: 17 residues. The V and J ends lost 6 bases and 4 bases, in that order; junction bases with no gene match: 10. The CDR3 loop reads CASSASATSGGYNEQFF. The CDR3 DNA reads TGTGCCAGCAGTGCAAGTGCGACTAGCGGGGGTTACAATGAGCAGTTCTTC.

The chain uses TRBV7-8 and TRBJ2-2, with D possibly TRBD2 on 6 matching bases. There are 19 residues in the CDR3. Germline V gene lookup returns CDR1 SGHVS and CDR2 FQNEAQ. Trimming removed 1 base from V and 5 bases from J, with 23 bases in between. The CDR3 is CASSLVPGGLFYRTGELFF. In DNA, the CDR3 is TGTGCCAGCAGCTTAGTACCCGGGGGACTCTTCTATAGGACCGGGGAGCTGTTTTTT.

The chain joins TRBV10-3 to TRBJ2-1; D unresolved. The CDR3 spans 12 residues. With 0 bases removed from V and 14 bases from J, the gap between germline ends came to 11 bases. The germline V gene has CDR1 ENHRY and CDR2 SYGVKD. The CDR3 reads CAISESTEWEFF. CDR3 DNA sequence: TGTGCCATCAGTGAGTCTACAGAATGGGAGTTCTTC.

The rearrangement joins TRBV29-1 to TRBJ1-2; 8 bases match TRBD1. With 6 bases clipped from V and 0 bases from J, the junction kept 9 bases outside the gene matches. The CDR3 totals 15 residues. CDR1 is SQVTM, CDR2 ANQGSEA, per germline. CDR3 residues: CSVPGPRGPNYGYTF. CDR3 in DNA: TGCAGCGTCCCCGGTCCCAGGGGGCCTAACTATGGCTACACCTTC.

The chain recombines TRBV27 with TRBJ1-2; unclear D gene. CDR3 length equals 13 residues. In germline, CDR1 is MNHEY, CDR2 SMNVEV (reference sequence). V lost 2 bases to trimming and J lost 2 bases, with 6 bases between them. The CDR3 loop reads CASSLTGNYGYTF. CDR3 in DNA: TGTGCCAGCAGTTTAACGGGGAACTATGGCTACACCTTC.

This clone was seen only a few times. The V and J genes are TRBV2 and TRBJ1-1; no definite D call. The length of the CDR3 is 13 residues. The germline CDR1 and CDR2 sequences are SNHLY and FYNNEI. V lost 6 bases and J 0 bases, leaving 8 bases between the germline ends. The CDR3 DNA is TGTGCCAGCAGGGCTGACTTGAACACTGAAGCTTTCTTT. Protein sequence: CASRADLNTEAFF. The complete variable domain, with remaining parts taken from reference TRBV2 and TRBJ1-1, reads EPEVTQTPSHQVTQMGQEVILRCVPISNHLYFYWYRQILGQKVEFLVSFYNNEISEKSEIFDDQFSVERPDGSNFTLKIRSTKLEDSAMYFCASRADLNTEAFFGQGTRLTVV.

This sequence joins TRBV5-1 and TRBJ2-7; D is undetermined. Germline CDR1 is SGHRS and CDR2 is YFSETQ. V was trimmed by 2 bases and J by 0 bases, leaving 9 bases between them. The CDR3 is made up of 14 amino acids. CDR3 DNA: TGCGCCAGCAGCTTCGTACTGAGCTCCTACGAGCAGTACTTC. It codes for CASSFVLSSYEQYF.

The CDR3 protein is CASSNTGTDYNEQFF. CDR3 coding DNA: TGTGCCAGTAGCAACACCGGGACAGATTACAATGAGCAGTTCTTC. This chain joins TRBV19 and TRBJ2-1; the match to TRBD1 covers 7 bases. Per the germline V gene, CDR1 is LNHDA and CDR2 is SQIVND (reference sequence). Trimming took 6 bases from V and 4 from J; bases not matched to a gene: 9. This CDR3 is built from 15 residues.

Remarks on this clone: The junction differs from germline at one of its ends, possibly a read error. The V gene is TRBV7-9, the J gene TRBJ2-5, with D tentatively TRBD2 (6 bases). CDR3 length: 12 residues. Germline V lookup: CDR1 SEHNR, CDR2 FQNEAQ (reference sequence). The CDR3 bases are TGTTCCAGCAGCCCCGCGGGGATTACCCAGTACTTC. Encoded protein: CSSSPAGITQYF. Full variable domain (remainder filled in from reference TRBV7-9 and TRBJ2-5): DTGVSQNPRHKITKRGQNVTFRCDPISEHNRLYWYRQTLGQGPEFLTYFQNEAQLEKSRLLSDRFSAERPKGSFSTLEIQRTEQGDSAMYLCSSSPAGITQYFGPGTRLLVL.

This clone has just a few counts. The chain couples TRBV6-4 to TRBJ1-5; possible D gene TRBD1, 5 bases. The CDR3 sequence is 14 residues long. Deletions cut 0 bases from V and 7 bases from J, with 10 bases between. From germline, CDR1 is MRHNA and CDR2 SNTAGT. The CDR3 nucleotides read TGTGCCAGCAGTGACTCTTGGGGGGTACAGCCCCAGCATTTT. Protein sequence: CASSDSWGVQPQHF.

The rearrangement uses TRBV11-2 and TRBJ2-7; no reliable D call. The length of the CDR3 is 14 residues. With 1 base removed from V and 3 bases from J, the gap between germline ends came to 10 bases. Per germline, CDR1 SGHAT and CDR2 FQNNGV. CDR3 in DNA: TGTGCCAGCAGCTTAGGAGTAGCCGGCTACGAGCAGTACGTC. Protein product: CASSLGVAGYEQYV.

The chain couples TRBV6-1 to TRBJ1-6; D may be TRBD1 (6 bases). V lost 6 bases, J lost 7 bases, and 16 bases lay in between. Germline CDR1 is MNHNS and CDR2 is SASEGT. This CDR3 region has 15 residues. CDR3 DNA sequence: TGTGCCAGCAGGGCGACACAGGGTTTGAATTCACCCCTCCACTTT. It encodes CASRATQGLNSPLHF.

CDR3 sequence reads: CASSLGTGVRETQYF. The CDR3 bases are TGCGCCAGCAGCTTAGGGACAGGGGTTCGGGAGACCCAGTACTTC. The gene calls are TRBV5-1 and TRBJ2-5; 10 positions match TRBD1. The CDR3 spans 15 residues. V was clipped by 2 bases and J by 5 bases; unmatched bases: 6. Germline V gives CDR1 SGHRS, CDR2 YFSETQ.

The chain links TRBV7-2 to TRBJ2-1, with a tentative D call TRBD2 (7 bases). CDR3 size: 15 residues. Trimming took 5 bases from V and 10 from J, leaving 21 bases between them. Germline V CDR1 and CDR2: SGHTA, FQGNSA. The CDR3 DNA reads TGTGCCAGCAGCCCCTCGCGAGGGGGGGCAACGGAGCAGTTCTTC. It translates to CASSPSRGGATEQFF.

This chain joins TRBV11-1 and TRBJ1-1; TRBD1 matches 8 bases. The CDR3 is 14 amino acids. The junction had 5 bases not matched to a gene; V was cut back by 1 base and J by 7 bases. Looked up from germline, CDR1 is SGHAT and CDR2 is FQDESV (reference sequence). In nucleotides, the CDR3 is TGTGCCAGCAGCTTAGGAGACAGGGGTGGTGAAGCTTTCTTT. Its translation: CASSLGDRGGEAFF. Complete variable domain (other parts from reference TRBV11-1 and TRBJ1-1): EAEVAQSPRYKITEKSQAVAFWCDPISGHATLYWYRQILGQGPELLVQFQDESVVDDSQLPKDRFSAERLKGVDSTLKIQPAELGDSAMYLCASSLGDRGGEAFFGQGTRLTVV.

This rearrangement joins TRBV19 to TRBJ1-5; D perhaps matches TRBD1 (5 bases). V was trimmed by 7 bases and J by 6 bases, leaving 16 bases between them. Germline lookup yields CDR1 LNHDA and CDR2 SQIVND (reference sequence). The CDR3 consists of 14 residues. CDR3 region: CASTGLLRGQPQHF. DNA of the CDR3: TGTGCCAGTACGGGACTCCTTAGAGGTCAGCCCCAGCATTTT.

The chain links TRBV9 to TRBJ2-1; maybe TRBD2 (6 bases). Trimming cost V 4 bases and J 3 bases, with 17 bases left between them. The length of the CDR3 is 16 residues. Per germline, CDR1 SGDLS and CDR2 YYNGEE. CDR3 loop: CASSSKAGLDYNEQFF. The CDR3 DNA sequence: TGTGCCAGCAGCTCCAAGGCGGGACTCGACTACAATGAGCAGTTCTTC.

A word on this clone: One end of the junction fails to match germline, which may point to a read error. V gene TRBV7-7 combines with J gene TRBJ2-1; D unclear. The V gene's germline CDR1 is SSHAT and CDR2 FNYEAQ (reference sequence). This CDR3 is 13 amino acids long. The CDR3 protein is CASSLERYNEQFF. CDR3 sequence (DNA): TGTGCTAGCAGCTTGGAGAGATACAATGAGCAGTTCTTC.

This chain links TRBV10-2 with TRBJ2-3, with 8 bases lining up with TRBD2. Germline V gene data show CDR1 as WSHSY and CDR2 as SAAADI. V lost 6 bases and J lost 6; bases outside the gene matches: 5. The CDR3 spans 13 residues. The DNA of the CDR3 is TGCGCCAGCAGCGGGGGGGCCTGGGATACGCAGTATTTT. Amino acids: CASSGGAWDTQYF.

This chain uses TRBV5-4 with TRBJ2-3; 10 positions agree with TRBD2. Per germline, CDR1 SGHNT and CDR2 YYREEE (reference sequence). V dropped 0 bases and J dropped 6; count of bases not matched to a gene: 10. This CDR3 has 17 residues. CDR3 nucleotide sequence: TGTGCCAGCAGCTTGGTATTAGCGGGGGGCCCCCGGGATACGCAGTATTTT. Translating it yields CASSLVLAGGPRDTQYF.

V and J are TRBV7-2 and TRBJ2-1, with 12 bases lining up with TRBD1. From germline, CDR1 is SGHTA and CDR2 FQGNSA. Trimming at V came to 1 base and at J to 7 bases, leaving 8 bases not matched to a gene. This CDR3 region has 17 residues. CDR3 nucleotides: TGTGCCAGCAGCTTAGGAGGTCGGGGACAGGGGGCGAATGAGCAGTTCTTC. It yields the protein CASSLGGRGQGANEQFF. The whole variable domain, remainder taken from reference TRBV7-2 and TRBJ2-1, is GAGVSQSPSNKVTEKGKDVELRCDPISGHTALYWYRQSLGQGLEFLIYFQGNSAPDKSGLPSDRFSAERTGGSVSTLTIQRTQQEDSAVYLCASSLGGRGQGANEQFFGPGTRLTVL.

The chain recombines TRBV21-1 with TRBJ2-4; the table's D call TRBD1 went unverified against the DNA. TRBV21-1 is labeled a pseudogene. This CDR3 has 14 amino acids. DNA of the CDR3: TGTGCCAGCAGCAAGAGGACAGGGGGAATCATTCAGTACTTC. Its protein product is CASSKRTGGIIQYF.

The table lists this clone with a few counts. One end of the junction does not line up with germline, which may come from a read error. At the DNA level, this CDR3 is encoded by other sequences in the same sample as well. The chain recombines TRBV5-1 with TRBJ1-6, with 7 bases lining up with TRBD1. The CDR3 runs to 17 residues. Germline CDR1 is SGHRS and CDR2 is YFSETQ. The CDR3 loop is CASSTQGTDSYNSPLHF. The CDR3 DNA follows: TGCGCCAGCAGCACACAGGGGACTGACTCCTATAATTCCCCCCTCCACTTT.

The chain uses TRBV29-1 and TRBJ1-2, with D hard to call. V was clipped by 4 bases and J by 2 bases, with 11 bases between them. CDR1 and CDR2 from the germline V gene are SQVTM and ANQGSEA. The length of the CDR3 is 13 residues. Here the CDR3 reads CSVVVSLNYGYTF. The CDR3 bases are TGCAGCGTTGTGGTGAGCCTCAACTATGGCTACACCTTC.

The rearrangement joins TRBV15 to TRBJ2-7; 8 bases are shared with TRBD1. Trimming removed 0 bases from V and 2 bases from J; junction bases left unmatched: 0. The CDR3 length is 14 residues. Germline loops: CDR1 LNHNV, CDR2 YYDKDF (reference sequence). CDR3 nucleotides: TGTGCCACCAGCAGAGACAGGGGGCCCTACGAGCAGTACTTC. It encodes CATSRDRGPYEQYF.